This entry features one TCR beta chain sequence. Sequencing was performed with immunoSEQ multiplex PCR; in TCRdb, only in-frame clones are kept and a portion is missing. The data contain a few hundred thousand clones, 70% to 85% of them singletons. This entry comes from a study of blood T cell repertoires in COVID-19. At the level of the study: T cells, B-cell-depleted T cells, or PBMCs provided the cDNA or gDNA that served as material.

Recovery among Cohort 3 donors was established by two negative PCRs, clearance, or symptom resolution. The CDR3 is 16 amino acids. From germline, CDR1 is SEHNR and CDR2 FQNEAQ (reference sequence). Trimming pared 3 bases from V and 3 bases from J, leaving 15 bases between. The sequence was collected from a woman aged 60-75 years who had recovered from COVID-19. Material for sequencing was PBMCs or T cells enriched from blood (not recorded which). This chain links TRBV7-9 with TRBJ1-3; D gene unclear. The CDR3 sequence: CASSFAGPTHGNTIYF. CDR3 DNA: TGTGCCAGCAGCTTCGCGGGTCCGACACATGGAAACACCATATATTTT. The variable domain in full, completed from reference TRBV7-9 and TRBJ1-3, reads DTGVSQNPRHKITKRGQNVTFRCDPISEHNRLYWYRQTLGQGPEFLTYFQNEAQLEKSRLLSDRFSAERPKGSFSTLEIQRTEQGDSAMYLCASSFAGPTHGNTIYFGEGSWLTVV.